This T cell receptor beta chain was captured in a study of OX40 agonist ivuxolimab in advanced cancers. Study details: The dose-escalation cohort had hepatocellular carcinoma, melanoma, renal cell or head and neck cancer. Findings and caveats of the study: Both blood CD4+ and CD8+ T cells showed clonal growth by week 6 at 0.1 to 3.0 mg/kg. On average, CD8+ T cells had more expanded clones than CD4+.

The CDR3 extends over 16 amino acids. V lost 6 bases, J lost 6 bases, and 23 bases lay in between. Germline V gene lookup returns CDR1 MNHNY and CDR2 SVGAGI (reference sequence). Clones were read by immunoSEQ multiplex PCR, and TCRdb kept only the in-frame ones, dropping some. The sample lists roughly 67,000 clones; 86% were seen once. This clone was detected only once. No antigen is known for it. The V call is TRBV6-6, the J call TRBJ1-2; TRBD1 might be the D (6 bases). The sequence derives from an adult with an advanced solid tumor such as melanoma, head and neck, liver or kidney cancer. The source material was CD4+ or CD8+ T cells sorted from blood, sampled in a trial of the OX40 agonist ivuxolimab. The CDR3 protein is CASSRQIRGATDGYTF. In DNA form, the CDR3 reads TGTGCCAGCAGCCGCCAAATAAGGGGGGCCACGGATGGCTACACCTTC.